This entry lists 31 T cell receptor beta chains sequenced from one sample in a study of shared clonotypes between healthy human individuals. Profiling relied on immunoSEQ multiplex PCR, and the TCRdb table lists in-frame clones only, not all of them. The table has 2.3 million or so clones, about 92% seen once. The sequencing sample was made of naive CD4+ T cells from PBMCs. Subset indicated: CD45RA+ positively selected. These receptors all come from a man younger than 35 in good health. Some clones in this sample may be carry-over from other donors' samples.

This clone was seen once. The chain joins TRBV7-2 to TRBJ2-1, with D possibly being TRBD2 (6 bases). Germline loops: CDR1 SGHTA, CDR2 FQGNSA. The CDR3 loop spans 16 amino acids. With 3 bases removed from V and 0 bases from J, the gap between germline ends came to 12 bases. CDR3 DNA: TGTGCCAGCAGCTTCGGGAGCGTCGTCTCCTACAATGAGCAGTTCTTC. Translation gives CASSFGSVVSYNEQFF.

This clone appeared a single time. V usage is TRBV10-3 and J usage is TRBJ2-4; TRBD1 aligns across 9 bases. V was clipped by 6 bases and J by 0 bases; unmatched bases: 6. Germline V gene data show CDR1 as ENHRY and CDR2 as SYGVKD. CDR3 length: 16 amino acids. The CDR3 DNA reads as TGTGCCATCAGCAACGGGACAGGGTCAGCCAAAAACATTCAGTACTTC. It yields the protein CAISNGTGSAKNIQYF.

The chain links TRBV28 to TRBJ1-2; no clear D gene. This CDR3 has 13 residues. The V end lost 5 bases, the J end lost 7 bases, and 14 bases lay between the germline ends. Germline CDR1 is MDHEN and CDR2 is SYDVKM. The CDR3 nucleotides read TGTGCCAGCAGTCCACAAACAGCGAGTGGCTACACCTTC. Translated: CASSPQTASGYTF.

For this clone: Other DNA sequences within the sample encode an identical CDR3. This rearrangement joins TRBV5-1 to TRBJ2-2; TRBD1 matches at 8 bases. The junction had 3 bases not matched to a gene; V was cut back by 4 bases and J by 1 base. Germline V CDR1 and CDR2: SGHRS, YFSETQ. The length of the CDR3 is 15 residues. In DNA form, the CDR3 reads TGCGCCAGCAGCCTGGGGACAGGGAACACCGGGGAGCTGTTTTTT. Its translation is CASSLGTGNTGELFF. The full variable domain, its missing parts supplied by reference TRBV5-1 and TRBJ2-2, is KAGVTQTPRYLIKTRGQQVTLSCSPISGHRSVSWYQQTPGQGLQFLFEYFSETQRNKGNFPGRFSGRQFSNSRSEMNVSTLELGDSALYLCASSLGTGNTGELFFGEGSRLTVL.

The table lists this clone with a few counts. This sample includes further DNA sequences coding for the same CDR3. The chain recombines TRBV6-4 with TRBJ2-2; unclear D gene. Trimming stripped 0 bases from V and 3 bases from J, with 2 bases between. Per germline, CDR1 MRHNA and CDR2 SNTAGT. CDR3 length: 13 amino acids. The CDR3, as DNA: TGTGCCAGCAGTGACTCGTACACCGGGGAGCTGTTTTTT. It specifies CASSDSYTGELFF.

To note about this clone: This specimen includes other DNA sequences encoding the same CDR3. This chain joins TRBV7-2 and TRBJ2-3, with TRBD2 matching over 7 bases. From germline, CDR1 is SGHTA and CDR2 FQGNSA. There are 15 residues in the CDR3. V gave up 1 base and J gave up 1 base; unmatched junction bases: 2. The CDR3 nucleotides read TGTGCCAGCAGCTTAGTCCGGGGGGGCACAGATACGCAGTATTTT. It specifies CASSLVRGGTDTQYF.

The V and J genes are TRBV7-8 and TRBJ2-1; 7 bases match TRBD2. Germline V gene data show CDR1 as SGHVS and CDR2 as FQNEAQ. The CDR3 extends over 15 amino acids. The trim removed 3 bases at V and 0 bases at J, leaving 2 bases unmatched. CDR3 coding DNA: TGTGCCAGCAGCTTTCGGGGGGACTCCTACAATGAGCAGTTCTTC. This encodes CASSFRGDSYNEQFF.

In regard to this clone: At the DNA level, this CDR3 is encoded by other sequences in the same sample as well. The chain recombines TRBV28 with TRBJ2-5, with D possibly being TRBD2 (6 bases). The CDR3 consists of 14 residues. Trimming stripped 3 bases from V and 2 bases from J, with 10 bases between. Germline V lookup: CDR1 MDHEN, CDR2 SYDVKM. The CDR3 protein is CASSLSGGQETQYF. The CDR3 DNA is TGTGCCAGCAGTTTGTCCGGGGGTCAAGAGACCCAGTACTTC.

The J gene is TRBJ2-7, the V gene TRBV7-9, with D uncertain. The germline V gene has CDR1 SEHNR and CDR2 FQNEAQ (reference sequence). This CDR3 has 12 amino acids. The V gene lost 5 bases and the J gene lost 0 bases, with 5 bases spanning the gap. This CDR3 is CASSAHSYEQYF. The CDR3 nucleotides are TGTGCCAGCAGCGCCCACTCCTACGAGCAGTACTTC.

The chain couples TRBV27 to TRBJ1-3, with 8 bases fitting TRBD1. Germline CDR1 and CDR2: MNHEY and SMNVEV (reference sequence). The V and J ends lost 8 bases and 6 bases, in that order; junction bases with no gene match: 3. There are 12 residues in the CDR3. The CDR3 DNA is TGTGCCAGCGGGACAGGTCTAAACACCATATATTTT. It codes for CASGTGLNTIYF.

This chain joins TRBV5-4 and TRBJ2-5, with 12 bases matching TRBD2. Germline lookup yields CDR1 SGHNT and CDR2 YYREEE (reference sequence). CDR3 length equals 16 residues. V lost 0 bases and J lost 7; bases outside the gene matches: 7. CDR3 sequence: CASSLDASGRDGTQYF. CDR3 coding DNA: TGTGCCAGCAGCTTGGATGCTAGCGGGAGGGACGGGACCCAGTACTTC.

For the CDR3, the DNA is TGTGCCAGCAGCTTGCCGACAGGCCTCTCCTACGAGCAGTACTTC. This gives the protein CASSLPTGLSYEQYF. The chain has TRBV5-4 and TRBJ2-7; weak D call: TRBD1 (6 bases). Germline assignment: CDR1 SGHNT and CDR2 YYREEE (reference sequence). The CDR3 contains 15 residues. Between the trimmed V and J ends, which lost 1 base and 0 bases, there was a span of 11 bases.

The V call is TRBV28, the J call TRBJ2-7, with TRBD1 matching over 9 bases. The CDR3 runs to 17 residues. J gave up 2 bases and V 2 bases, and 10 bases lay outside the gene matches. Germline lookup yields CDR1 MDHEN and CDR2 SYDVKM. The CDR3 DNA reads TGTGCCAGCAGTTTACGTTTGGGGACAGGGACCACCTACGAGCAGTACTTC. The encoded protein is CASSLRLGTGTTYEQYF.

CDR3: CASSVGTSGSNHEQFF. The DNA for the CDR3 is TGTGCCAGCAGCGTAGGGACTAGCGGGAGTAACCATGAGCAGTTCTTC. The rearrangement joins TRBV9 to TRBJ2-1; 13 nucleotides match TRBD2. Looked up from germline, CDR1 is SGDLS and CDR2 is YYNGEE. The CDR3 consists of 16 residues. Trimming removed 0 bases from V and 8 bases from J; junction bases left unmatched: 5.

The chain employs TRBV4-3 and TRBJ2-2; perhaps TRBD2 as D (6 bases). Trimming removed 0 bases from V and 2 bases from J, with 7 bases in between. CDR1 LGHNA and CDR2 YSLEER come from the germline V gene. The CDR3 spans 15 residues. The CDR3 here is CASSQEDYNTGELFF. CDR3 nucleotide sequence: TGCGCCAGCAGCCAAGAGGACTATAACACCGGGGAGCTGTTTTTT.

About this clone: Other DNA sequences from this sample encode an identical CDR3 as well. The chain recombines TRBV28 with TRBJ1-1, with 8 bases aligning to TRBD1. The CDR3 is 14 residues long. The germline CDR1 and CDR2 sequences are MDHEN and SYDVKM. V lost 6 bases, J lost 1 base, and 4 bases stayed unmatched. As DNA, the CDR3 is TGTGCCAGCAGAACTACAGGGGGGAACACTGAAGCTTTCTTT. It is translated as CASRTTGGNTEAFF.

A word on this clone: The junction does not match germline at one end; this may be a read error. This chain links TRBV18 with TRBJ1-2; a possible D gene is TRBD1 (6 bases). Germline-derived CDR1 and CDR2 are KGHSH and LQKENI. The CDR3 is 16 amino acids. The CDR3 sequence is CASSPRSGEYNYGYTF. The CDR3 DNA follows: TGTGCCAGCTCTCCACGGTCAGGGGAATATAACTATGGCTACACCTTC.

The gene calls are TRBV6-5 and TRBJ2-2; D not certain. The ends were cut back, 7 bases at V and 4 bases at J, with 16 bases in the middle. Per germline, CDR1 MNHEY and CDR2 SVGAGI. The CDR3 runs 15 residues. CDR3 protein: CASTRAAATTGELFF. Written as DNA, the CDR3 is TGTGCCAGCACTAGAGCTGCGGCCACCACCGGGGAGCTGTTTTTT.

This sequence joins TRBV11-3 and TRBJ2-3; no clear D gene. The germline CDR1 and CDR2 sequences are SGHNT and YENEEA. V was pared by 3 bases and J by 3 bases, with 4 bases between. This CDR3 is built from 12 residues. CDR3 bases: TGTGCCAGCAGCTTTGGGACAGATACGCAGTATTTT. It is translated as CASSFGTDTQYF. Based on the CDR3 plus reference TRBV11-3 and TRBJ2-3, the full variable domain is EAGVVQSPRYKIIEKKQPVAFWCNPISGHNTLYWYLQNLGQGPELLIRYENEEAVDDSQLPKDRFSAERLKGVDSTLKIQPAELGDSAVYLCASSFGTDTQYFGPGTRLTVL.

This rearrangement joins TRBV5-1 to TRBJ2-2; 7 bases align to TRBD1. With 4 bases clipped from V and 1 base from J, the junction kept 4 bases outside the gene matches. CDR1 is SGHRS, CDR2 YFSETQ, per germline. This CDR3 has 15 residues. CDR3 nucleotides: TGCGCCAGCAGCGGAACAGGGGTGAACACCGGGGAGCTGTTTTTT. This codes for CASSGTGVNTGELFF.

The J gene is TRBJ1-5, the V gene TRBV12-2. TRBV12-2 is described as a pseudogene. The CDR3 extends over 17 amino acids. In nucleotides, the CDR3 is TGTGCAAGTCGCCCCCGCGGGGGGCAGGGTCGGCGTCAGCCCCAGCATTTT. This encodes CASRPRGGQGRRQPQHF.

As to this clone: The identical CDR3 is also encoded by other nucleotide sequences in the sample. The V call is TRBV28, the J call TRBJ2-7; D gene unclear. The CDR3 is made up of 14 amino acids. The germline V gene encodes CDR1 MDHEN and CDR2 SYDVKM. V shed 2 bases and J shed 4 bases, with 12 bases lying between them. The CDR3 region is CASSLSPAGYEQYF. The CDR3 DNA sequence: TGTGCCAGCAGTTTAAGCCCCGCCGGGTACGAGCAGTACTTC. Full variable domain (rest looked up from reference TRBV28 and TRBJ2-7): DVKVTQSSRYLVKRTGEKVFLECVQDMDHENMFWYRQDPGLGLRLIYFSYDVKMKEKGDIPEGYSVSREKKERFSLILESASTNQTSMYLCASSLSPAGYEQYFGPGTRLTVT.

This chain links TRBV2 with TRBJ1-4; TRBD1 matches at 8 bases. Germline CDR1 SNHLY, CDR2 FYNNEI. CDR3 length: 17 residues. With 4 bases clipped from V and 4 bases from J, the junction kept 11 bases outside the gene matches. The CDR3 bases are TGTGCCAGCAGTGGCACCCCGGGACAGGAATATAATGAAAAACTGTTTTTT. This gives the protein CASSGTPGQEYNEKLFF.

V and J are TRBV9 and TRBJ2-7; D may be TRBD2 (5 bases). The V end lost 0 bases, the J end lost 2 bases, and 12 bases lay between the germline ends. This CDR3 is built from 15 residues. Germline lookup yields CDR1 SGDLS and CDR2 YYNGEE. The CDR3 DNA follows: TGTGCCAGCAGCGTAGGGGATAGCGTGGCCTACGAGCAGTACTTC. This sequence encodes CASSVGDSVAYEQYF.

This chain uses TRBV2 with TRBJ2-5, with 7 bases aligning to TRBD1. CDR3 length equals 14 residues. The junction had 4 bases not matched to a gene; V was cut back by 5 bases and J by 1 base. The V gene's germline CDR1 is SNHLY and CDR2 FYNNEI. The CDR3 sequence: CASSSWTGQETQYF. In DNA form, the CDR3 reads TGTGCCAGCAGTTCCTGGACAGGCCAAGAGACCCAGTACTTC.

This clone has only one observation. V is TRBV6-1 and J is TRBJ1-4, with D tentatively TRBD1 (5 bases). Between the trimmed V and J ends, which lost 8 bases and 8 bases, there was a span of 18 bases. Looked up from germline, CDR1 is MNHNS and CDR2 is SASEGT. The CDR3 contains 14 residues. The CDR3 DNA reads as TGTGCCAGCGCTGCGGAGTACGACAGCGAAAAACTGTTTTTT. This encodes CASAAEYDSEKLFF.

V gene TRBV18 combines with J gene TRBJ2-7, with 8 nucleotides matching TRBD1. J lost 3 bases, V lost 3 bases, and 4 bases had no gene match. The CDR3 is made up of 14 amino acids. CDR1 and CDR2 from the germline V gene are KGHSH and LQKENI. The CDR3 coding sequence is TGTGCCAGCTCACCCATCGACAGGGGCTACGAGCAGTACTTC. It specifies CASSPIDRGYEQYF.

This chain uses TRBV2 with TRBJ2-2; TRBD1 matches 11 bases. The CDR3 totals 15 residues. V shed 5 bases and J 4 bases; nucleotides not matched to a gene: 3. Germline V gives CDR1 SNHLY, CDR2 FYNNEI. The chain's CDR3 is CASSTGTGGTGELFF. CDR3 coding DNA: TGTGCCAGCAGTACCGGGACAGGGGGCACCGGGGAGCTGTTTTTT.

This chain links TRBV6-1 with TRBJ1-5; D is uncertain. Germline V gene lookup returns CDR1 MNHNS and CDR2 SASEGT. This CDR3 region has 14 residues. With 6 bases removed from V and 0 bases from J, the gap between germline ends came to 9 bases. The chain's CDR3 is CASREGYSNQPQHF. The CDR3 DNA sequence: TGTGCCAGCAGGGAGGGATATAGCAATCAGCCCCAGCATTTT.

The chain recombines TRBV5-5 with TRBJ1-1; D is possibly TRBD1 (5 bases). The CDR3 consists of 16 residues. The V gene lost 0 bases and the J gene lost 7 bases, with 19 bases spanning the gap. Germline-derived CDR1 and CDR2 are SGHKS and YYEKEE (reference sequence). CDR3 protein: CASSLVAGLGGHEAFF. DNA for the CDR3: TGTGCCAGCAGCTTGGTTGCAGGGCTGGGAGGTCATGAAGCTTTCTTT.

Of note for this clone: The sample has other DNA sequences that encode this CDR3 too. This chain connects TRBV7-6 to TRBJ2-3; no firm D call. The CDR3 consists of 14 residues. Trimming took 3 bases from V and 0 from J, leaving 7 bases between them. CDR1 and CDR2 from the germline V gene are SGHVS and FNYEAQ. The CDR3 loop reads CASSFGRSTDTQYF. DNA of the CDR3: TGTGCCAGCAGCTTCGGCAGAAGCACAGATACGCAGTATTTT.